Many counts were recorded for the clone carrying this T cell receptor beta chain. Relative to the germline gene, one junction end is altered; a read error may explain this. In germline, CDR1 is SNHLY, CDR2 FYNNEI. This CDR3 has 12 amino acids. The sample comes from a study of Ad26.COV2.S vaccination and SARS-CoV-2 variants. Method: immunoSEQ multiplex PCR; TCRdb's copy keeps in-frame clones and lacks some. Here the sample spans roughly 250,000 clones, approximately 90% being singletons. Stated treatment: roughly 20 received Ad26.COV2.S at low or high dose, single or two shots; several received placebo; per-sample allocation not given. Sampling was done on day 63 after the first vaccine or placebo injection.

The V and J genes are TRBV2 and TRBJ1-2, with D uncertain. The material was peripheral blood, obtained in a trial of Ad26.COV2.S vaccine versus placebo. This sequence originates from a person between 18 and 65 years old who received the Ad26.COV2.S COVID-19 vaccine or a placebo. CDR3 residues: CPTSDGALSYTF. The CDR3 DNA reads as TGCCCCACCTCGGACGGCGCCCTGAGCTACACCTTC. The variable domain in full, with the rest retrieved from reference TRBV2 and TRBJ1-2, is EPEVTQTPSHQVTQMGQEVILRCVPISNHLYFYWYRQILGQKVEFLVSFYNNEISEKSEIFDDQFSVERPDGSNFTLKIRSTKLEDSAMYFCPTSDGALSYTFGSGTRLTVV.